This T cell receptor beta chain was found in a study of blood T cells in healthy people across ages. A second about 7 to 12 cycle PCR used barcoded and J-beta primers. Each CDR3 protein gets one entry after TCRdb re-called the 5' RACE reads with MiXCR. Of some 1,800,000 distinct CDR3 sequences listed, more than 35% are singletons. The CDR3 consists of 15 residues. Germline CDR1 and CDR2: SGHTA and FQGNSA. V was pared by 2 bases and J by 6 bases, with 6 bases of the junction left unmatched. The chain links TRBV7-2 to TRBJ2-3; 9 positions agree with TRBD2. The sequence was obtained from a human donor in good health. Sequencing was done on a sample of blood. CDR3 loop: CASSLRVAGVDTQYF. CDR3 DNA sequence: TGTGCCAGCAGCTTACGGGTAGCGGGGGTTGATACGCAGTATTTT.